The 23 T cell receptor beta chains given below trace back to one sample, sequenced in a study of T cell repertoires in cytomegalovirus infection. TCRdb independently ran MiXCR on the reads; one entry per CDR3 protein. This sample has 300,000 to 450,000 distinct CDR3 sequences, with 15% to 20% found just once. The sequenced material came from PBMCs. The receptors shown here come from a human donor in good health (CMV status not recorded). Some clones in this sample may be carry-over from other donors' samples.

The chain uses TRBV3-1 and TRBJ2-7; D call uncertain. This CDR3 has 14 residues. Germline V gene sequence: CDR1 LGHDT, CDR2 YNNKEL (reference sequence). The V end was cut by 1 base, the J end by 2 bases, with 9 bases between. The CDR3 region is CASSQGDTAYEQYF. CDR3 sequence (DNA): TGTGCCAGCAGCCAAGGTGACACCGCCTACGAGCAGTACTTC.

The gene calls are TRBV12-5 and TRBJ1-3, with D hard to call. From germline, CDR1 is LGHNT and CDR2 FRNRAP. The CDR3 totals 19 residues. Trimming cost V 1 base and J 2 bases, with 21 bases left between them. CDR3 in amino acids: CASGLASVFSVAPGNTIYF. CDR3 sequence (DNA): TGTGCTAGTGGTTTGGCATCGGTATTTTCAGTGGCCCCTGGAAACACCATATATTTT.

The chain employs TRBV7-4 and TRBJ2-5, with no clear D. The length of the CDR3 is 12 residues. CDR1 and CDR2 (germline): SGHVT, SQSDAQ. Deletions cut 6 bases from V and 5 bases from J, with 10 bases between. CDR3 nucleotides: TGTGCCAGCAGGGAAGCATGGGAGACCCAGTACTTC. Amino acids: CASREAWETQYF.

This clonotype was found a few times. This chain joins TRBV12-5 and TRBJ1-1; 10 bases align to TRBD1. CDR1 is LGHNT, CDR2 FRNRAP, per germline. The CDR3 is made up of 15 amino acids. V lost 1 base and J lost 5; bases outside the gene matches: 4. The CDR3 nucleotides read TGTGCTAGTGGTTTGGGACAGGGGGCGACAACTGAAGCTTTCTTT. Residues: CASGLGQGATTEAFF.

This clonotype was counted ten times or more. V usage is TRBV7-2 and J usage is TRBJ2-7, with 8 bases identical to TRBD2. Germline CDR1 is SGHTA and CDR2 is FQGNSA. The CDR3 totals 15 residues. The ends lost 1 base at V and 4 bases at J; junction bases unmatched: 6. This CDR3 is CASSLGGTSFYEQYF. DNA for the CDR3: TGTGCCAGCAGCTTAGGGGGGACTAGTTTTTACGAGCAGTACTTC.

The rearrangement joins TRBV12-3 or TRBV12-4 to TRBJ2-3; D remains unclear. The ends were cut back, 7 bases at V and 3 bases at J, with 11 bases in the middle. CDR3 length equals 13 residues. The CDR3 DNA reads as TGTGCCAGCACCCCCGGGCCAACAGATACGCAGTATTTT. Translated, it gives CASTPGPTDTQYF.

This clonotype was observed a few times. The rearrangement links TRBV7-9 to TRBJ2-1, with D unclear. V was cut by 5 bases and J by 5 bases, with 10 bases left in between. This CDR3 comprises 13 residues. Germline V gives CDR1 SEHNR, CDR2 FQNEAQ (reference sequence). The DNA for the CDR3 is TGTGCCAGCAGCCCGCGGTGGGACAATGAGCAGTTCTTC. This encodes CASSPRWDNEQFF.

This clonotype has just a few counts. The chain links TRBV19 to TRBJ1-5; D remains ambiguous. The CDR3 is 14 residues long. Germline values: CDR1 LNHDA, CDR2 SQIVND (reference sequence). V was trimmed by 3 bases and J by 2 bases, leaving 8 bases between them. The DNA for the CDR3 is TGTGCCAGTAGTATTACCCGCGGCAATCAGCCCCAGCATTTT. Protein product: CASSITRGNQPQHF.

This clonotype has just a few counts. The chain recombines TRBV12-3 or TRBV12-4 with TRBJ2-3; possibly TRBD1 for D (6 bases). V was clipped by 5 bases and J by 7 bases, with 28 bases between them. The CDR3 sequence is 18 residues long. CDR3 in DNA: TGTGCCAGCAGTCCCCTACAGTGGGGTCATTCGCAGGGGAATACGCAGTATTTT. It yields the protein CASSPLQWGHSQGNTQYF.

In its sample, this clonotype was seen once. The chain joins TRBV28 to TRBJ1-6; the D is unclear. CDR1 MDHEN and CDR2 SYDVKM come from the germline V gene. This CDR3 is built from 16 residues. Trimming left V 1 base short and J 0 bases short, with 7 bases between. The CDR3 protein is CASSLYGSSYNSPLHF. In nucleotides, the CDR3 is TGTGCCAGCAGTTTATATGGAAGCTCCTATAATTCACCCCTCCACTTT.

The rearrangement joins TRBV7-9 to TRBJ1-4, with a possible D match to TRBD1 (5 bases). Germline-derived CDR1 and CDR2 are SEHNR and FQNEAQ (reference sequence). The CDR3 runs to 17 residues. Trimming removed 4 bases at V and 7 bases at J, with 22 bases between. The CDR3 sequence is CASSSTGTLRSAEKLFF. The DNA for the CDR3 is TGTGCCAGCAGCTCGACCGGGACTCTTAGATCAGCTGAAAAACTGTTTTTT.

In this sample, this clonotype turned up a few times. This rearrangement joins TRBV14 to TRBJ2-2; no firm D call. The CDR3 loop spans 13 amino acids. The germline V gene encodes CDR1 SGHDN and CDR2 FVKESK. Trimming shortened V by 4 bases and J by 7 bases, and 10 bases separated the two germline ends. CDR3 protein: CASSPRVRGELFF. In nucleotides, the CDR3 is TGTGCCAGCAGCCCCCGGGTCCGCGGGGAGCTGTTTTTT.

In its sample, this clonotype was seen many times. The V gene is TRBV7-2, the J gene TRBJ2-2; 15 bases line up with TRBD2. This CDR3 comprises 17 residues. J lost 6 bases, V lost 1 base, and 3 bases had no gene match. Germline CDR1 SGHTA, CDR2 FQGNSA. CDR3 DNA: TGTGCCAGCAGCTTAGACCGGACTAGCGGGGGGGCCGGGGAGCTGTTTTTT. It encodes CASSLDRTSGGAGELFF.

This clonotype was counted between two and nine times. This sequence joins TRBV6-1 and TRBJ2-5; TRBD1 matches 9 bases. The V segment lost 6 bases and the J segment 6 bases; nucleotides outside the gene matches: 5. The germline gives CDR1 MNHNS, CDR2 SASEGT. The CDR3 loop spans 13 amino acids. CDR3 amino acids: CASRQGAGKTQYF. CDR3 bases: TGTGCCAGCAGACAGGGGGCAGGGAAGACCCAGTACTTC.

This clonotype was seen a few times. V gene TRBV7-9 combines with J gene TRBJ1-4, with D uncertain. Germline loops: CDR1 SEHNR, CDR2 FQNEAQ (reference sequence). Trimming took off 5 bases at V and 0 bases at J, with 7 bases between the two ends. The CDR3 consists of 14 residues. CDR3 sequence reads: CASSIHSTNEKLFF. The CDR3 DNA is TGTGCCAGCAGCATACACTCAACTAATGAAAAACTGTTTTTT.

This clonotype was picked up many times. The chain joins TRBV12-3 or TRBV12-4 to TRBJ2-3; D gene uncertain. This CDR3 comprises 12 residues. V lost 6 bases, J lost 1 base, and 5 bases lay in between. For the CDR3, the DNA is TGTGCCAGCAGCCGCGGCACAGATACGCAGTATTTT. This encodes CASSRGTDTQYF.

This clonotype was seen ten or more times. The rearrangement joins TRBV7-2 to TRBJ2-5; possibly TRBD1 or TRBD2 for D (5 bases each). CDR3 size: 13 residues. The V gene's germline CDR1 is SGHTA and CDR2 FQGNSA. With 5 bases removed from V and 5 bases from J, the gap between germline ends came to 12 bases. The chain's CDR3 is CASSLFWGETQYF. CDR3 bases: TGTGCCAGCAGCCTTTTTTGGGGGGAGACCCAGTACTTC.

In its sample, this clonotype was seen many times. The CDR3 loop is CASGPVSNQPQHF. The CDR3 DNA reads as TGTGCCAGCGGGCCGGTTAGCAATCAGCCCCAGCATTTT. The gene calls are TRBV6-2 or TRBV6-3 and TRBJ1-5; no definite D call. The CDR3 runs 13 residues. The V gene's germline CDR1 is MNHEY and CDR2 SVGEGT. With 8 bases removed from V and 0 bases from J, the gap between germline ends came to 8 bases.

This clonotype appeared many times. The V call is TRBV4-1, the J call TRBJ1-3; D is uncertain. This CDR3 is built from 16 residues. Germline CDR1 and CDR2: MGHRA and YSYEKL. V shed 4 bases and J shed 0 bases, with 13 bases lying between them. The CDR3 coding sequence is TGCGCCAGCAGCCTATGGGCCGTAAACTCTGGAAACACCATATATTTT. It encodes CASSLWAVNSGNTIYF.

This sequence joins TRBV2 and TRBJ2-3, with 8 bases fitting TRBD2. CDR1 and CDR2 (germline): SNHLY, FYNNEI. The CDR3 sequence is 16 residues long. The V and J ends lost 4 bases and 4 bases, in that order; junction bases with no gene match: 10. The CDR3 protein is CASSAGSSGVPDTQYF. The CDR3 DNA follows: TGTGCCAGCAGTGCCGGAAGTAGCGGGGTCCCAGATACGCAGTATTTT.

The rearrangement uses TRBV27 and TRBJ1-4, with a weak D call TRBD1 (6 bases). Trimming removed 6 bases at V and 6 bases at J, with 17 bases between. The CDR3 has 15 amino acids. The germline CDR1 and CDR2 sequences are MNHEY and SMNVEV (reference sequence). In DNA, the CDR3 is TGTGCCAGCAGGCCCTTGACGGAGGGGGATGAAAAACTGTTTTTT. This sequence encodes CASRPLTEGDEKLFF.

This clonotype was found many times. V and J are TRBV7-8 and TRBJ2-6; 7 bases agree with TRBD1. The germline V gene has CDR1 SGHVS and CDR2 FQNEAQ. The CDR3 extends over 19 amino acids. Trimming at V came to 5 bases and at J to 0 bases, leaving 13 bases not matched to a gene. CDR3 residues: CASSRHKGATDSGANVLTF. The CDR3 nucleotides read TGTGCCAGCAGCCGACATAAGGGGGCAACAGACTCTGGGGCCAACGTCCTGACTTTC.

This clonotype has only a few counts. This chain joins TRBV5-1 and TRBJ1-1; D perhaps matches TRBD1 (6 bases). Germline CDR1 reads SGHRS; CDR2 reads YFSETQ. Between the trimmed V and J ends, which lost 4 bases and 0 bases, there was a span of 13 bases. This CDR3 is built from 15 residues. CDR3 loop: CASSEGGEMNTEAFF. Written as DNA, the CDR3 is TGCGCCAGCAGCGAGGGGGGAGAGATGAACACTGAAGCTTTCTTT.